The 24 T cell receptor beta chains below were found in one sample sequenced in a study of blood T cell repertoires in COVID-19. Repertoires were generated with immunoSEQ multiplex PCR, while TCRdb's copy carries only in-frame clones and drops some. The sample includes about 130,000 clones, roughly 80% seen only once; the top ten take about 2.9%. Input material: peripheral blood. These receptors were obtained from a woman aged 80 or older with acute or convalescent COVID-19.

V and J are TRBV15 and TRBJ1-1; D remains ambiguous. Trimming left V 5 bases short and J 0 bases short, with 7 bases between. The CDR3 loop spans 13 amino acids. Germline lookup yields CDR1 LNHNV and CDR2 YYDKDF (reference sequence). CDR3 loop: CATSVTVNTEAFF. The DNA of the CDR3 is TGTGCCACCAGCGTTACAGTGAACACTGAAGCTTTCTTT.

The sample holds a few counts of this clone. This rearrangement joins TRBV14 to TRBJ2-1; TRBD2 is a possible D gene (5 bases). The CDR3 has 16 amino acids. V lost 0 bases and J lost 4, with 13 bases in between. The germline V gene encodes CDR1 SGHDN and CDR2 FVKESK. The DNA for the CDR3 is TGTGCCAGCAGCCAAGATCAACTAGGCTTTTACAATGAGCAGTTCTTC. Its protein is CASSQDQLGFYNEQFF.

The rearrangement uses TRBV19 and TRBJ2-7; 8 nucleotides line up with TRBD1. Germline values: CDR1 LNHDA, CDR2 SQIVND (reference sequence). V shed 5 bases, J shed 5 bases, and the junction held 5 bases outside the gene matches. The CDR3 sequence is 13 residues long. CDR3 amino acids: CASSVGQGDEQYF. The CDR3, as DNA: TGTGCCAGTAGTGTCGGACAGGGAGACGAGCAGTACTTC.

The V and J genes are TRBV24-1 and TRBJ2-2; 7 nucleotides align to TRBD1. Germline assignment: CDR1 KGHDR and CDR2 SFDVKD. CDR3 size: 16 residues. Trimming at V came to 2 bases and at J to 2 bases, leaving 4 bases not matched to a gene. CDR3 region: CATSDSGTANTGELFF. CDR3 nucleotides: TGTGCCACCAGTGATTCCGGGACAGCCAACACCGGGGAGCTGTTTTTT.

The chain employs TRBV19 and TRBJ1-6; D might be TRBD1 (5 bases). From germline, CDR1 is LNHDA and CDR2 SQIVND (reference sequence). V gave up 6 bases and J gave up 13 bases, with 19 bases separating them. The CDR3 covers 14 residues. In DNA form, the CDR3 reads TGTGCCAGTAGCGCGGGGGGAGCCAGCGAGCCCCTCCACTTT. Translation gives CASSAGGASEPLHF.

DNA of the CDR3: TGTGCCAGTAGTAAGGACAGGAGCTCCTATAATTCACCCCTCCACTTT. Protein sequence: CASSKDRSSYNSPLHF. The rearrangement uses TRBV19 and TRBJ1-6, with 7 positions matching TRBD1. The V segment lost 4 bases and the J segment 0 bases; nucleotides outside the gene matches: 3. The germline gives CDR1 LNHDA, CDR2 SQIVND (reference sequence). This CDR3 is built from 16 residues.

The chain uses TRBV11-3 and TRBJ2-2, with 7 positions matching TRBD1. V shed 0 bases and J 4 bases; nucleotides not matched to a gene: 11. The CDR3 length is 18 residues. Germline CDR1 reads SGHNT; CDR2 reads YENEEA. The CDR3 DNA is TGTGCCAGCAGCTTAGAATTCTTCGGCACAGGGGCCACCGGGGAGCTGTTTTTT. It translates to CASSLEFFGTGATGELFF.

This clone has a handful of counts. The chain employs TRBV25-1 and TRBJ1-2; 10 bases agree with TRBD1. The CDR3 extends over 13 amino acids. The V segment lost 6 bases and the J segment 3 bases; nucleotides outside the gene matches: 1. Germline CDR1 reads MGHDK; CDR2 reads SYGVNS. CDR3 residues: CASRGTGDYGYTF. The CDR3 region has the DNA TGTGCCAGCAGGGGGACAGGGGACTATGGCTACACCTTC.

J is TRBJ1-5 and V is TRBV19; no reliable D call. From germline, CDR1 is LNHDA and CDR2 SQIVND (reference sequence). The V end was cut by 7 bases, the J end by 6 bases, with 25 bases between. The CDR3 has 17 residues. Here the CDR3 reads CASTPRPHTRGSQPQHF. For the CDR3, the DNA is TGTGCCAGTACCCCGAGGCCCCATACACGGGGAAGTCAGCCCCAGCATTTT. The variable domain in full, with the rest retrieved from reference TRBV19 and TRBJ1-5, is DGGITQSPKYLFRKEGQNVTLSCEQNLNHDAMYWYRQDPGQGLRLIYYSQIVNDFQKGDIAEGYSVSREKKESFPLTVTSAQKNPTAFYLCASTPRPHTRGSQPQHFGDGTRLSIL.

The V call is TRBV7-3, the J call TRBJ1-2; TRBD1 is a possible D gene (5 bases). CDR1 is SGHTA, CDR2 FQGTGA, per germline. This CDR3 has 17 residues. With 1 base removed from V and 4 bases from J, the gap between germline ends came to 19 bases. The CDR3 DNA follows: TGTGCCAGCAGCTTAATGATTTTAGGGCAGGGAGGCTATGGCTACACCTTC. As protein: CASSLMILGQGGYGYTF. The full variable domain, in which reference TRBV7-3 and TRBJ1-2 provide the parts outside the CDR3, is GAGVSQTPSNKVTEKGKYVELRCDPISGHTALYWYRQSLGQGPEFLIYFQGTGAADDSGLPNDRFFAVRPEGSVSTLKIQRTERGDSAVYLCASSLMILGQGGYGYTFGSGTRLTVV.

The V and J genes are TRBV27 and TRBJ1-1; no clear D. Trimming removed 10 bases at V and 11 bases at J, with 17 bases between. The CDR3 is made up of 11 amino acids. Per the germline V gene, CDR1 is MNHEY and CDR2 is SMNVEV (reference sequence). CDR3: CATITDSGAFF. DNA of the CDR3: TGTGCCACCATCACGGACTCTGGGGCTTTCTTT.

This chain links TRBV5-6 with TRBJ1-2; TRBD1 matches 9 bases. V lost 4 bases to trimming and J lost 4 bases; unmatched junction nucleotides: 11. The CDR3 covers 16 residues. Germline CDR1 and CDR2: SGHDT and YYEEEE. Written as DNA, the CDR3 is TGTGCCAGCAGCGGAGGGACAGGGTCCCCCCTCTATGGCTACACCTTC. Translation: CASSGGTGSPLYGYTF.

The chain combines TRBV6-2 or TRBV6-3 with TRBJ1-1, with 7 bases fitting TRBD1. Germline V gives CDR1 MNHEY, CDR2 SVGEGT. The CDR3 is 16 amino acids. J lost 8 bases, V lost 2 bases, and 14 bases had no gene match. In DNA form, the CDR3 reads TGTGCCAGCAGTTACGACTTAAAGGGGGCTACCCTGGAAGCTTTCTTT. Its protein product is CASSYDLKGATLEAFF.

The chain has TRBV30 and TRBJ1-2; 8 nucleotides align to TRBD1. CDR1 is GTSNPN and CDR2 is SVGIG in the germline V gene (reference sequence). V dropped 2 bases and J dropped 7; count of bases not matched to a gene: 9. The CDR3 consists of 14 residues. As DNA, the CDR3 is TGTGCCTGGAGTCCCCTAGGCGACAGGGGTGGCTACACCTTC. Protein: CAWSPLGDRGGYTF.

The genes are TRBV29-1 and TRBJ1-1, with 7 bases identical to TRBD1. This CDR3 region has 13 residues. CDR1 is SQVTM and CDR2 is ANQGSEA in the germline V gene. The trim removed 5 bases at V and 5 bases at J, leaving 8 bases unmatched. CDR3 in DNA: TGCAGCGTTTCGACAGGGAGGTGGACTGAAGCTTTCTTT. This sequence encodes CSVSTGRWTEAFF.

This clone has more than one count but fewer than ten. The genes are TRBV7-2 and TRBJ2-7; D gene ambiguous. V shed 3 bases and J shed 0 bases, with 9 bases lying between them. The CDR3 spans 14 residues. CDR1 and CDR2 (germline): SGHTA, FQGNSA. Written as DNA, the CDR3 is TGTGCCAGCAGCTTGGCACTATACTCCTACGAGCAGTACTTC. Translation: CASSLALYSYEQYF.

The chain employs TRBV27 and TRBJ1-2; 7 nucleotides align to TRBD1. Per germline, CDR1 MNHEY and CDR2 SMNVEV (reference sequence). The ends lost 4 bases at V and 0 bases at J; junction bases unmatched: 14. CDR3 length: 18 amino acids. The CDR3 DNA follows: TGTGCCAGCAGTTCCCTACCTATTGACAGGGCTGCTAACTATGGCTACACCTTC. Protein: CASSSLPIDRAANYGYTF.

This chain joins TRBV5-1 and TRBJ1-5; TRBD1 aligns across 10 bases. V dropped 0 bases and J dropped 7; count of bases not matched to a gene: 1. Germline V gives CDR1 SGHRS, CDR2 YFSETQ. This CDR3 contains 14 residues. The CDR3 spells CASSLGTGGQPQHF. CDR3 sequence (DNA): TGCGCCAGCAGCTTGGGGACAGGGGGACAGCCCCAGCATTTT.

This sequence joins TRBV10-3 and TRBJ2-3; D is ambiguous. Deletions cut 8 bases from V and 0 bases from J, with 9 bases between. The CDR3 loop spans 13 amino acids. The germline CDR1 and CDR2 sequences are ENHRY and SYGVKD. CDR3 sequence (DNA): TGTGCCATCGGGCCCACTAGCACAGATACGCAGTATTTT. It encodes CAIGPTSTDTQYF.

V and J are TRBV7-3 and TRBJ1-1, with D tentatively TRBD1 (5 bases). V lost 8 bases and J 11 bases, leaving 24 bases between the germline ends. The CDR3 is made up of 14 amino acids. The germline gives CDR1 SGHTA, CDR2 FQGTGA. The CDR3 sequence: CASSLEWDPRGAFF. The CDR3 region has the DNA TGTGCCAGCTCCCTCGAATGGGACCCCCGGGGGGCTTTCTTT.

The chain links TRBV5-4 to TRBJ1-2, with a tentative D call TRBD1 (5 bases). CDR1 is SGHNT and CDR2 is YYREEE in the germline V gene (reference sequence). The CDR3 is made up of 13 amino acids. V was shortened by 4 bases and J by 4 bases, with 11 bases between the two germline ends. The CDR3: CASSTDISYGYTF. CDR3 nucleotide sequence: TGTGCCAGCAGCACGGACATCTCCTATGGCTACACCTTC.

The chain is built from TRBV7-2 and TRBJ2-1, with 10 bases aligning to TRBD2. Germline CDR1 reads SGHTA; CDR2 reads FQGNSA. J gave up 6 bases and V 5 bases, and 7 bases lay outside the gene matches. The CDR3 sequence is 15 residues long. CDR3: CASSLLAGTVNEQFF. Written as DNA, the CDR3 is TGTGCCAGCAGCCTACTAGCGGGGACTGTCAATGAGCAGTTCTTC.

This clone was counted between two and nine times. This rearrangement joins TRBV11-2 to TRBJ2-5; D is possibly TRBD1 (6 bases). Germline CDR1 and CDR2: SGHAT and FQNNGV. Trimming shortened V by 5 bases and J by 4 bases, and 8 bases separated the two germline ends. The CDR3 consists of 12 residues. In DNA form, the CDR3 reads TGTGCCAGCAGCGGGACACCAGAGACCCAGTACTTC. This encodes CASSGTPETQYF.

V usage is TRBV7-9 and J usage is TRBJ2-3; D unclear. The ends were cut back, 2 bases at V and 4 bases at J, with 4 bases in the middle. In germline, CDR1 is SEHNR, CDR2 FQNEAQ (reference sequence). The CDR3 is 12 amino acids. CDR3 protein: CASSLTPDTQYF. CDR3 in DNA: TGTGCCAGCAGCTTAACTCCAGATACGCAGTATTTT.